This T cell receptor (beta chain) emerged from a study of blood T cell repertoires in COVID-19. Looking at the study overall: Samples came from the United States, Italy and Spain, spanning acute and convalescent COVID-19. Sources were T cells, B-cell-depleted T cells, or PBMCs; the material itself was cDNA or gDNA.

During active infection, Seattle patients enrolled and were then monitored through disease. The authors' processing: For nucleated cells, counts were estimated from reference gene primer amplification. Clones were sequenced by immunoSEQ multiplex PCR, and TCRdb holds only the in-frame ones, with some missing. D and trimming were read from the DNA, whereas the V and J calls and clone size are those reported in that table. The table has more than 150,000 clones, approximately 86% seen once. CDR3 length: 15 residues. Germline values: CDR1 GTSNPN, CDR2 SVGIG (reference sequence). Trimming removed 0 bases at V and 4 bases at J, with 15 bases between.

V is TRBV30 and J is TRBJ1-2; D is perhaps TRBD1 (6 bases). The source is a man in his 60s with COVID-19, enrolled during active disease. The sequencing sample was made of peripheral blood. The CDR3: CAWSVRLGAAYGYTF. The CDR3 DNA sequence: TGTGCCTGGAGTGTACGTTTGGGGGCGGCCTATGGCTACACCTTC.